This TCR beta chain came from a study of blood T cells in healthy people across ages. Overall study findings and caveats: Among T cells, TCR beta diversity per million cells dropped roughly linearly as age rose.

Staff drew 9 to 10 milliliters of peripheral blood from each donor. They isolated at least 7 million PBMCs from each sample. Total RNA extraction produced at least 5 micrograms (per sample) for the study. It was with a sample-barcoded 5' primer and a J-beta primer mix that a second PCR of about 7 to 12 cycles was run. TCRdb fed the 5' RACE reads into MiXCR, producing one record per CDR3 protein. The repertoire holds 1.5 million to 2 million distinct CDR3 sequences, with over 25% as singletons. The CDR3 runs 15 residues. CDR1 is KGHDR and CDR2 is SFDVKD in the germline V gene. The V and J ends lost 1 base and 6 bases, in that order; junction bases with no gene match: 3. On this clonotype: Its antigen is not known.

This sequence originates from a woman in her twenties or thirties in good health. Sample: blood. The chain links TRBV24-1 to TRBJ2-1, with 9 bases matching TRBD1. The CDR3 DNA reads as TGTGCCACCAGTGATTTAGGGACAGGGTTCAATGAGCAGTTCTTC. Its protein product is CATSDLGTGFNEQFF.